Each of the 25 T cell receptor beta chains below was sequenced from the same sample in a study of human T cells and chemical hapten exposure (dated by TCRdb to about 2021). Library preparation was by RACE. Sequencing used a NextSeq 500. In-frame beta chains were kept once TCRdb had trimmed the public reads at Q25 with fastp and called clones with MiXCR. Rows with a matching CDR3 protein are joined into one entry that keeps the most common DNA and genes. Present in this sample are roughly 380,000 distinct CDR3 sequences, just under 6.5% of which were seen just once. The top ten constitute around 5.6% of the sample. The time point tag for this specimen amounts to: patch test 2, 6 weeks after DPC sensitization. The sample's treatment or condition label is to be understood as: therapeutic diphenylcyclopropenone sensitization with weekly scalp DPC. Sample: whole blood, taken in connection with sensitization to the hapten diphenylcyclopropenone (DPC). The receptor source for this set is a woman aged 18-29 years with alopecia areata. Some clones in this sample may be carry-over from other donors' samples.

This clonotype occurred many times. The chain's CDR3 is CASRPVLNTEAFF. CDR3 in DNA: TGTGCCAGCAGGCCTGTCTTGAACACTGAAGCTTTCTTT. This chain links TRBV7-2 with TRBJ1-1; D is unclear. CDR1 is SGHTA, CDR2 FQGNSA, per germline. The CDR3 sequence is 13 residues long. The germline V and J ends were trimmed by 6 bases and 0 bases, with 8 bases remaining between them.

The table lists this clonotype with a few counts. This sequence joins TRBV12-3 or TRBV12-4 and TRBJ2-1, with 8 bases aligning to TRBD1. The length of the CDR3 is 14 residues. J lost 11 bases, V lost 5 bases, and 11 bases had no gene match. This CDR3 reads CASSRDDRTGKQFF. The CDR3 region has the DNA TGTGCCAGCAGTAGGGACGACCGGACAGGGAAGCAGTTCTTC.

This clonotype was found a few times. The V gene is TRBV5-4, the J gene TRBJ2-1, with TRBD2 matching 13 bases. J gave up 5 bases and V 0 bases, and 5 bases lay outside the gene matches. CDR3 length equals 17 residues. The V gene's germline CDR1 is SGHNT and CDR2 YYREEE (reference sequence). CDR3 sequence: CASSLEGLAGPDNEQFF. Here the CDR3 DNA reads TGTGCCAGCAGCTTGGAGGGACTAGCGGGGCCCGACAATGAGCAGTTCTTC.

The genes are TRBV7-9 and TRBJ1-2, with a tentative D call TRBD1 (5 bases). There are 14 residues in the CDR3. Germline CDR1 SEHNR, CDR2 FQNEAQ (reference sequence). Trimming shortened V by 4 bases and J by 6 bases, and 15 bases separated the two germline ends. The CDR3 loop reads CASSSSGTEDGYTF. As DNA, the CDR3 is TGTGCCAGCAGCTCTTCAGGGACGGAGGATGGCTACACCTTC.

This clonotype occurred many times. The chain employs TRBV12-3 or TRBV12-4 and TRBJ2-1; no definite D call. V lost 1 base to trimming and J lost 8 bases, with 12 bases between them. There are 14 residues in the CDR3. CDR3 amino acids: CASSLGINLDEQFF. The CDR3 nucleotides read TGTGCCAGCAGTTTAGGCATAAATCTCGATGAGCAGTTCTTC.

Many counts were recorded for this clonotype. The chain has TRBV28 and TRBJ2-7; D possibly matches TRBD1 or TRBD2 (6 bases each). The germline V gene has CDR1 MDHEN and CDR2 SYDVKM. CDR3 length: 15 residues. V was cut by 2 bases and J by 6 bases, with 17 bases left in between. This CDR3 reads CASSLSSRGGREQYF. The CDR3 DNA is TGTGCCAGCAGTTTAAGTTCGAGAGGGGGGCGCGAGCAGTACTTC.

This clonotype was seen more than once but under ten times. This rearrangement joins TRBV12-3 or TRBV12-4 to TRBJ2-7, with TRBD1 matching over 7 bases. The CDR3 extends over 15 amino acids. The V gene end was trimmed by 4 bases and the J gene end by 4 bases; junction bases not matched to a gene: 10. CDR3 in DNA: TGTGCCAGCAGTTCTCGTGGGACAGAATATTACGAGCAGTACTTC. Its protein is CASSSRGTEYYEQYF.

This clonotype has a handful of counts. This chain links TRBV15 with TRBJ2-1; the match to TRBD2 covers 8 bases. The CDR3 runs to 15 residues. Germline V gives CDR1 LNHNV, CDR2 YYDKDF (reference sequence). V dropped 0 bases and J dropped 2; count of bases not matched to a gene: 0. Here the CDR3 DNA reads TGTGCCACCAGCAGAGAGGGACTAGCCTACAATGAGCAGTTCTTC. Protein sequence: CATSREGLAYNEQFF.

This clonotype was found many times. The CDR3 sequence is CASSLTGSVDQPQHF. CDR3 bases: TGCGCCAGCAGCTTGACAGGGTCCGTAGATCAGCCCCAGCATTTT. V is TRBV5-1 and J is TRBJ1-5; D is possibly TRBD1 (6 bases). Germline-derived CDR1 and CDR2 are SGHRS and YFSETQ. Between the trimmed V and J ends, which lost 1 base and 5 bases, there was a span of 13 bases. The CDR3 has 15 amino acids.

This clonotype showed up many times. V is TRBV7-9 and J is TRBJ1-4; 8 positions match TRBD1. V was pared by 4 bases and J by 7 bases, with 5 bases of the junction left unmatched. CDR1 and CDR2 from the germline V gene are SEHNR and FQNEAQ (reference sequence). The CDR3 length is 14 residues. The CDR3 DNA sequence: TGTGCCAGCAGCTCGACAGGGGTGGGTGAAAAACTGTTTTTT. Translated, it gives CASSSTGVGEKLFF.

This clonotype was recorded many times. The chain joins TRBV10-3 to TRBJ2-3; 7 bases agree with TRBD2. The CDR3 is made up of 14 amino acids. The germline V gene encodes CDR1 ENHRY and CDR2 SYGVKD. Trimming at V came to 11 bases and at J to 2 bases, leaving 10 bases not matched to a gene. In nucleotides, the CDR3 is TGTGCCGTATTAAGCGGGACTAACACAGATACGCAGTATTTT. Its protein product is CAVLSGTNTDTQYF.

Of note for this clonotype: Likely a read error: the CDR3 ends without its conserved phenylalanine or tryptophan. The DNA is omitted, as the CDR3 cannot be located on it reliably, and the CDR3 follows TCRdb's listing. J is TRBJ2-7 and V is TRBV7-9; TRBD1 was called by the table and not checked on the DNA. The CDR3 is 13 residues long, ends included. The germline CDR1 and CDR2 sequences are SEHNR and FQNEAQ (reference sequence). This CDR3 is CASSQNGGTETPL.

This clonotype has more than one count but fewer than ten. CDR3 nucleotides: TGCAGTGCTAGGACGAGGGCAGATACGCAGTATTTT. Translating it yields CSARTRADTQYF. The chain joins TRBV20-1 to TRBJ2-3; tentatively, D is TRBD2 (5 bases). Looked up from germline, CDR1 is DFQATT and CDR2 is SNEGSKA (reference sequence). Deletions cut 3 bases from V and 4 bases from J, with 8 bases between. The CDR3 contains 12 residues.

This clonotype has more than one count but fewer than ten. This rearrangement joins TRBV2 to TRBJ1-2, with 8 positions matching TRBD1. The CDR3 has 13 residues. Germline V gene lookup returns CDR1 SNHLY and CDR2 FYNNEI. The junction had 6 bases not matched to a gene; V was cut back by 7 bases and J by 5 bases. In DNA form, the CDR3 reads TGTGCCAGCACGGACAGGGTCGAGTATGGCTACACCTTC. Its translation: CASTDRVEYGYTF.

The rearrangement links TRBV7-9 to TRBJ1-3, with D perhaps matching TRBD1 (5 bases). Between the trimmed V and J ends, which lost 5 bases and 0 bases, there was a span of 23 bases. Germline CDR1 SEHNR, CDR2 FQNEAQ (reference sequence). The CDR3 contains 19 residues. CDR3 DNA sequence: TGTGCCAGCAGCGTACAGGCAGGGAAACTCCCCCACTCTGGAAACACCATATATTTT. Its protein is CASSVQAGKLPHSGNTIYF.

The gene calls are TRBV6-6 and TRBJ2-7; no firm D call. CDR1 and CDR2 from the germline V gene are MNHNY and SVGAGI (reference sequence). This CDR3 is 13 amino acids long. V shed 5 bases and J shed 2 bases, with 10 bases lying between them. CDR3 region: CASSQVHTYEQYF. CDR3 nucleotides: TGTGCCAGCAGTCAAGTCCATACCTACGAGCAGTACTTC.

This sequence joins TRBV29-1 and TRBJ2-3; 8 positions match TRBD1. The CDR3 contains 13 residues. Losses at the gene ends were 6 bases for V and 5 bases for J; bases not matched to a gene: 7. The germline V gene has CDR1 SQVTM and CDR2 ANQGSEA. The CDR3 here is CSVRQGAGDTQYF. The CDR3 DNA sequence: TGCAGCGTGCGCCAGGGGGCTGGAGATACGCAGTATTTT.

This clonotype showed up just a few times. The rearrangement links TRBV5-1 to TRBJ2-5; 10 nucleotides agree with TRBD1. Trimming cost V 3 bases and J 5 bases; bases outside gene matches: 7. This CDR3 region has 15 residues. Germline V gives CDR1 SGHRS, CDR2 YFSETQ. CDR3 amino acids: CASSSRQGARETQYF. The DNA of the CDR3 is TGCGCCAGCAGCTCTCGACAGGGGGCCAGGGAGACCCAGTACTTC.

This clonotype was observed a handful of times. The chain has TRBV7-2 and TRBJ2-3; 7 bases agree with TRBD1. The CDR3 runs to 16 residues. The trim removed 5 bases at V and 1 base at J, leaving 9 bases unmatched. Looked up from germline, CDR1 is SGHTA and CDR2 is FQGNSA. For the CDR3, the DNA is TGTGCCAGCAGCCGATTCCCTAGGGGGCGCACAGATACGCAGTATTTT. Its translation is CASSRFPRGRTDTQYF.

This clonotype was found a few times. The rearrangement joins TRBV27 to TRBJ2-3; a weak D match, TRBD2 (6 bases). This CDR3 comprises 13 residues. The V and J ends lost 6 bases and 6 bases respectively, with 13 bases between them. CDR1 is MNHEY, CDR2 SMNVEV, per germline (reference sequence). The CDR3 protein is CASRRDLTDTQYF. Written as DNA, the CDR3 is TGTGCCAGCAGGAGGGACTTGACCGATACGCAGTATTTT.

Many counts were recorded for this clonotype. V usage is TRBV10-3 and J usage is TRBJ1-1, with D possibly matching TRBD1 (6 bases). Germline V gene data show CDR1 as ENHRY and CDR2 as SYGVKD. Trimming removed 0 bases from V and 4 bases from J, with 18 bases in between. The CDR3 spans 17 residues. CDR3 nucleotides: TGTGCCATCAGTGAGTCAGGCGTCAATAGGGGGATCACTGAAGCTTTCTTT. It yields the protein CAISESGVNRGITEAFF.

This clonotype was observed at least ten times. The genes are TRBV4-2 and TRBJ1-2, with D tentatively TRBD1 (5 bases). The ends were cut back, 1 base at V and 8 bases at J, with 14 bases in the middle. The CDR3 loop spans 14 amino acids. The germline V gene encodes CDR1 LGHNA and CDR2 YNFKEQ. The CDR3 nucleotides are TGTGCCAGCAGCCAAGTGTCCAGGGTGGGCGGCTACACCTTC. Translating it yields CASSQVSRVGGYTF.

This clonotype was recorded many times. Here the CDR3 DNA reads TGTGCCAGCAGATGGGGAGACGCCCGAACCGGGGAGCTGTTTTTT. Translating it yields CASRWGDARTGELFF. The chain employs TRBV6-5 and TRBJ2-2, with D tentatively TRBD2 (5 bases). This CDR3 has 15 amino acids. Germline lookup yields CDR1 MNHEY and CDR2 SVGAGI. Deletions cut 6 bases from V and 5 bases from J, with 16 bases between.

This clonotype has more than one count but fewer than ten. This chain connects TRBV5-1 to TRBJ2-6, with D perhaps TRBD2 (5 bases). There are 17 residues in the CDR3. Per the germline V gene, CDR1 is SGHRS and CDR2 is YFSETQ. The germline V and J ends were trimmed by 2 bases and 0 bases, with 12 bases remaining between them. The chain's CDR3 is CASSFEGLSSGANVLTF. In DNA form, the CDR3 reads TGCGCCAGCAGCTTTGAAGGACTGAGCTCTGGGGCCAACGTCCTGACTTTC. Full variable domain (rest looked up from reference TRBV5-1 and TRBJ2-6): KAGVTQTPRYLIKTRGQQVTLSCSPISGHRSVSWYQQTPGQGLQFLFEYFSETQRNKGNFPGRFSGRQFSNSRSEMNVSTLELGDSALYLCASSFEGLSSGANVLTFGAGSRLTVL.

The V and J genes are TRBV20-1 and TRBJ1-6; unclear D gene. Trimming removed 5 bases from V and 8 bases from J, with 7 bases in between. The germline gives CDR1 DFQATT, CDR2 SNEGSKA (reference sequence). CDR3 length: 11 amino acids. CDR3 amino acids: CSALRDSPLHF. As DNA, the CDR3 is TGCAGTGCTCTGCGTGATTCACCCCTCCACTTT.